This T cell receptor (beta chain) was recorded in a study of T cell repertoires in cytomegalovirus infection. Study-wide context: From public TCR beta signatures came an indication of both CMV infection and matching HLA type.

CDR3 length: 15 amino acids. V shed 6 bases, J shed 6 bases, and the junction held 5 bases outside the gene matches. CDR1 and CDR2 (germline): LNHDA, SQIVND (reference sequence). TCRdb redid the calling of the reads with MiXCR, one entry per CDR3 protein. The data hold about 310,000 distinct CDR3 sequences, with about 17% observed a single time. This TCR derives from a human donor in good health (CMV status not recorded). Some clones in this sample may be carry-over from other donors' samples. Material: PBMCs. V usage is TRBV19 and J usage is TRBJ2-1; 13 bases are a match to TRBD2. The CDR3 nucleotides are TGTGCCAGTAGAATCCGGACTAGCGGGGGCAATGAGCAGTTCTTC. It yields the protein CASRIRTSGGNEQFF.